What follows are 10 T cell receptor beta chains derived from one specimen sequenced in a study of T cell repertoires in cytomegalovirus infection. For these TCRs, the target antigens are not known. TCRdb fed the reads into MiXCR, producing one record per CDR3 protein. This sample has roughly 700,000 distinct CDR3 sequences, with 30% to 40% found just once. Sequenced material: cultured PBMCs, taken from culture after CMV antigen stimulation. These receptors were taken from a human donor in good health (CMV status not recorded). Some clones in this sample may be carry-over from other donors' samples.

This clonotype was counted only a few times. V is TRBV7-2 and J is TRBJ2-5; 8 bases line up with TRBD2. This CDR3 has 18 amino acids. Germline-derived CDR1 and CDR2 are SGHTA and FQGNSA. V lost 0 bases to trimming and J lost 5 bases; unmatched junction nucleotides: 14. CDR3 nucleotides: TGTGCCAGCAGCTTAGCGAGCCGGGGGGGCCCGTTTGTGGAGACCCAGTACTTC. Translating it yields CASSLASRGGPFVETQYF.

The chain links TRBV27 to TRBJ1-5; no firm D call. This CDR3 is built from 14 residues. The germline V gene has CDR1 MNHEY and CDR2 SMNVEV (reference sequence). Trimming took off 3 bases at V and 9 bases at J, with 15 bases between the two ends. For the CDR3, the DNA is TGTGCCAGCAGTTTCTCCCGAACCTCGCGGCCCCAGCATTTT. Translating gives CASSFSRTSRPQHF.

The CDR3 spells CASSEALGDPTWFNEQFF. The CDR3 DNA reads TGTGCCAGCAGTGAAGCGTTGGGGGACCCCACCTGGTTTAATGAGCAGTTCTTC. The chain combines TRBV6-1 with TRBJ2-1; D might be TRBD1 or TRBD2, each matching 5 bases. The V end lost 0 bases, the J end lost 7 bases, and 22 bases lay between the germline ends. In germline, CDR1 is MNHNS, CDR2 SASEGT. This CDR3 is 18 amino acids long.

The CDR3 DNA sequence: TGTGCCAGCAGTTGGGGCGGGAGAGGAAATGAGCAGTTCTTC. It yields the protein CASSWGGRGNEQFF. This chain links TRBV6-2 or TRBV6-3 with TRBJ2-1; 7 nucleotides match TRBD2. In germline, CDR1 is MNHEY, CDR2 SVGEGT. The length of the CDR3 is 14 residues. Losses at the gene ends were 4 bases for V and 7 bases for J; bases not matched to a gene: 7.

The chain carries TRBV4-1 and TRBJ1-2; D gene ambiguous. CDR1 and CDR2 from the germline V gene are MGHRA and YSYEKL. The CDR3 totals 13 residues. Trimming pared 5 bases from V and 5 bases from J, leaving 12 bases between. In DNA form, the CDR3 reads TGCGCCAGCAGCAGCCGGGAGGGTTATGGCTACACCTTC. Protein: CASSSREGYGYTF.

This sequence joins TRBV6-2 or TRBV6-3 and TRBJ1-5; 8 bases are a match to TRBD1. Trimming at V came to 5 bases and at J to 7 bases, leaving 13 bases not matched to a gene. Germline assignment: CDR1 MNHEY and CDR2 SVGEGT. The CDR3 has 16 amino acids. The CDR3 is CASSTGQGLLGQPQHF. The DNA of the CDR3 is TGTGCCAGCAGTACCGGACAGGGCCTTTTAGGGCAGCCCCAGCATTTT.

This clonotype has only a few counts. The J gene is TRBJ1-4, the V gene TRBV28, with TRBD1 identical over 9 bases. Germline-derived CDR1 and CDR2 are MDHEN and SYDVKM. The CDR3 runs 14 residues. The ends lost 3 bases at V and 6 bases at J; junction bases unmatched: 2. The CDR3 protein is CASSLTGGDEKLFF. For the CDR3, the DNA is TGTGCCAGCAGTTTGACAGGGGGTGATGAAAAACTGTTTTTT.

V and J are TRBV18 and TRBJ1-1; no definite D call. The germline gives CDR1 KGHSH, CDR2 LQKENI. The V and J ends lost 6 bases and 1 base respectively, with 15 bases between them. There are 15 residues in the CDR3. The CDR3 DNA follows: TGTGCCAGCTCGACCGGAGTGAGACAGAACACTGAAGCTTTCTTT. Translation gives CASSTGVRQNTEAFF.

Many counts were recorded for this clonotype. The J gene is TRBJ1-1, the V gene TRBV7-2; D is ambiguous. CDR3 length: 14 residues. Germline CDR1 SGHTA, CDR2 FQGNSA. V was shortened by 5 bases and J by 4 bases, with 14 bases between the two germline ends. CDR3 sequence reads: CASSLMEGLTEAFF. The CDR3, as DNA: TGTGCCAGCAGCCTAATGGAAGGGCTCACTGAAGCTTTCTTT.

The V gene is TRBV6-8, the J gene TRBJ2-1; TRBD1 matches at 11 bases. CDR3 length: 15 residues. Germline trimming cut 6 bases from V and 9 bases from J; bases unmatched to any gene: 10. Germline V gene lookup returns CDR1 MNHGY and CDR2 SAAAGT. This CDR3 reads CASSTQGQGAGEQFF. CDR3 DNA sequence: TGTGCCAGCAGCACACAAGGACAGGGGGCCGGTGAGCAGTTCTTC.